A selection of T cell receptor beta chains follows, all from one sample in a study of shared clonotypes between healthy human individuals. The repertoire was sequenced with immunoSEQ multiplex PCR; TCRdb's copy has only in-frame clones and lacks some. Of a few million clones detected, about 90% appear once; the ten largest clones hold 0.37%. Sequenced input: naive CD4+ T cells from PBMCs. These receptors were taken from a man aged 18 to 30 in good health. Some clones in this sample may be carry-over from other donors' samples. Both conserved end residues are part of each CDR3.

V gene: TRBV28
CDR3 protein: CASSSTGEAFF

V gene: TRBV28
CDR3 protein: CASSFPLRAGDTGELFF

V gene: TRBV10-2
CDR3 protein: CASSPGGGQYF

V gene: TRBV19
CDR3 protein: CASSIGVGRERNQPQHF

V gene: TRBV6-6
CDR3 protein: CASSYGQTYEQYF

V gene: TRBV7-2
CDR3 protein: CASSPRLQDTQYF

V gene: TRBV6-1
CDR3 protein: CASSAGPISGNTIYF

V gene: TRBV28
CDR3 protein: CASTGAPSYEQYF

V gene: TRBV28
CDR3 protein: CASSLGGSYNEQFF

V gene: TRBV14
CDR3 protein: CASSQGPAGSYEQYF

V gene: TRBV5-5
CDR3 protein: CASSPLRRRAGGTFGEQYF

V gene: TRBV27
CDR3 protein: CASQRGGNRGETQYF

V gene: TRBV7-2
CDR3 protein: CASSGAGAITYEQYF

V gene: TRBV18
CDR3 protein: CASSYDSTNTGELFF

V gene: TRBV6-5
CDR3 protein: CASRQHGGYEQYF

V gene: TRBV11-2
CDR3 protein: CASSLESEKLFF

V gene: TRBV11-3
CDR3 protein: CASSLDFGPSGNTGELFF

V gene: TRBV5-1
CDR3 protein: CASRSGLGQPQHF

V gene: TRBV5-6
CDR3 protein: CASSLGLTARGYTF

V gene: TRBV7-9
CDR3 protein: CASSLRAGSEADYGYTF

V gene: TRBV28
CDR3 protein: CASSSQGDNEAFF

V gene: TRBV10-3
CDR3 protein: CAIRTGFDQPQHF

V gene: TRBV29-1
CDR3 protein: CSVAPVVSRWQFF

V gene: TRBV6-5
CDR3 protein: CASSYLGPQSYEQYF

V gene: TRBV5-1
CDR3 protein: CASSLESPANTGELFF

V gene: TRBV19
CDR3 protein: CASSTLDRVAEKLFF

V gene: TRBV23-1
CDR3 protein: CASSHEQSTTDTQYF

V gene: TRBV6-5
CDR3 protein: CASSPTSGSSYEQYF

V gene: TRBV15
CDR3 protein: CATSRDGDRTNEKLFF

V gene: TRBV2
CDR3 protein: CASSRDSNQPQHF

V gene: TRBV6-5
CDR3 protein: CASSSLTGATNYGYTF

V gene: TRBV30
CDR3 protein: CAWKGLASTDTQYF

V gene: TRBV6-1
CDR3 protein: CASSARDISFDEQYF

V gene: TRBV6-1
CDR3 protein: CASSEAQGGRPQHF

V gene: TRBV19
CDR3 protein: CASSIRSVAGGSEQFF

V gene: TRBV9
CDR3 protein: CASTPNPAGRDTQYF